This T cell receptor beta chain came from a study of neurological immune-mediated disorders. The CDR3 is made up of 16 amino acids. The ends lost 5 bases at V and 0 bases at J; junction bases unmatched: 7. CDR1 and CDR2 (germline): SEHNR, FQNEAQ (reference sequence). TCRdb reprocessed the 5' RACE reads with MiXCR, giving one entry per CDR3 protein. Among 17,000 or so distinct CDR3 sequences listed, roughly 10% were seen once. This clonotype has a count of ten or more. The receptor was derived from a woman aged 45-65 years in good health. Sequencing was carried out using CD8+ T cells from blood. The rearrangement joins TRBV7-9 to TRBJ1-3; 7 bases are shared with TRBD1. The chain's CDR3 is CASSVVGGDSGNTIYF. In nucleotides, the CDR3 is TGTGCCAGCAGCGTCGTAGGGGGCGACTCTGGAAACACCATATATTTT.